This TCR beta chain was captured by sequencing in a study of sequential checkpoint blockade in melanoma. On the study more broadly: Each arm's sequence ended with maintenance nivolumab.

Germline assignment: CDR1 SGHTA and CDR2 FQGNSA. The CDR3 consists of 17 residues. V lost 1 base and J lost 2; bases outside the gene matches: 10. Treatment: randomized to nivolumab then ipilimumab (arm A) or the reverse (arm B). DNA-damaging chemotherapy had not been given to any patient beforehand. From thawed PBMCs, live CD3+CD8+ cells negative for CD19 and CD56 were sorted. Produced via immunoSEQ multiplex PCR; TCRdb's table is partial and in-frame only. The sample includes some 25,000 clones, 70% to 85% of them seen just once. The chain is built from TRBV7-2 and TRBJ2-7, with 8 positions matching TRBD2. The sequences come from CD8+ T cells sorted from blood (inferred from file names), collected from a patient given nivolumab and ipilimumab in sequence. This clonotype originated in a human donor with melanoma. DNA for the CDR3: TGTGCCAGCAGCTTAGGGGGACTAGTGACGGAGGCCTACGAGCAGTACTTC. It yields the protein CASSLGGLVTEAYEQYF.